The entry below describes one T cell receptor beta chain. This clonotype came up many times. Its antigen specificity is not known. No base qualities exist here, and no much larger clone lies one base off it. Exclusion was applied to patients with uncontrolled infections, other autoimmune diseases, pregnancy or lactation. Diagnoses relied on clinical symptoms, serum thyroxine and TRAb, thyroid ultrasound and orbital computed tomography. Total RNA was extracted with Trizol reagent, and quality was checked on an Agilent 2100 Bioanalyzer. The CDR1 and CDR2 encoded by the germline V gene are SNHLY and FYNNEI. The CDR3 covers 17 residues, taking in both the cysteine and the phenylalanine. The kept DNA is CDR3 alone, 51 bases in frame from the first base. At the junction V is shortened by 6 bases and J by 7 bases; bases outside the gene matches: 17. The TCR beta CDR3 regions were amplified from RNA transcripts. A first-round RT-PCR of the TCR CDR3 used the HTBI primer set with the Qiagen OneStep RT-PCR kit. The libraries were constructed in a second round of multiplex PCR and then size-selected and purified. Paired-end sequencing of the libraries was performed with 100 bp reads on an Illumina HiSeq2000. The published analysis was carried out like this. Raw data were processed with SOAPnuke, discarding reads with adapters, uncalled bases, mean Phred below 15, or no exact constant-primer or identifier match. COPE v1.2.5 was used to merge high-quality paired reads, and clonotypes were defined as unique nucleotide sequences. MiTCR v1.1 was used to align the clonotypes against IMGT TRBV, TRBD and TRBJ reference segments. Only V-J combinations with frequency above 0.0001, covering about 99% of repertoires, were analysed. The TCS score was defined as F50 (clonal expansion) divided by E x V (chaos), with BLOSUM62-based TCRdist calculated between CDR3 peptides within each V-J. Welch's t-statistics and random forest reduced 500 to 550 V-J features to about 13, which were used in a naive Bayes classifier (R e1071). Thyroid-blood repertoire similarity was quantified with the Morisita-Horn index. TCRdb reprocessed the public reads (quality trimming at Q25 with fastp, clone calling with MiXCR) and kept in-frame beta chains. Entries are consolidated by CDR3 protein sequence, retaining the most common genes and DNA. TCRdb's processing, not the study's, gives the V and J calls here. The sample has about 570,000 distinct CDR3 sequences on record, 46% of them singletons. The ten largest account for roughly 19% of the sample.

This record comes from a study of T cells in Graves' hyperthyroidism and ophthalmopathy (dated by TCRdb to about 2019). Turning to the overall study: To identify distinguishing TCR V-J signatures, a discovery cohort of roughly 100 patients was used, comprising 43 with Graves' ophthalmopathy and around 57 with stable Graves' hyperthyroidism. An independent validation cohort of around 19 hyperthyroidism patients and more than 15 patients who later progressed to ophthalmopathy tested prospective prediction of ophthalmopathy. For training and testing, the approximately 97 patients in the discovery cohort were randomly divided in a 7:3 ratio. Thyroid tissue and blood T-cell repertoires from more than 5 Graves' hyperthyroidism patients were also compared in the study. After sampling, hyperthyroidism patients received methimazole starting at 30 mg daily, and ophthalmopathy patients received high-dose intravenous methylprednisolone. The paper reports TCR Vbeta CDR3 sequencing of some 140 peripheral blood samples: 43 ophthalmopathy, roughly 74 hyperthyroidism and approximately 17 progressor patients.

Summary of the overall study and its limitations: Ophthalmopathy was separated from stable hyperthyroidism by a 13 V-J signature model, with about 88% sensitivity and about 81% specificity obtained in cross-validation and 80%/75% obtained in testing. No statistical method was used to fix the sample size in advance, and group allocation was not hidden from the investigators. Blood samples also contained most of the expanded thyroid clonotypes (frequency above 0.001), which suggests that blood repertoires may reflect thyroid immune responses. During validation, the model predicted progression to ophthalmopathy a median of approximately 6.5 months ahead of onset, with roughly 65% sensitivity and less than 85% specificity.

Sequencing was carried out using peripheral blood or thyroid tissue (not recorded which). The chain is assembled from TRBV2 and TRBJ1-5; a stretch of 8 junction bases matches TRBD1. The TCR originated in an adult woman with Graves' disease, either hyperthyroidism or ophthalmopathy (not recorded which). The sequence in DNA is TGTGCCAGCAGCGGCCCCCTCGGGGACAGGCCGGACCAGCCCCAGCATTTT. It codes for CASSGPLGDRPDQPQHF.